The 29 T cell receptor beta chains reported below all come from one sample, sequenced in a study of identical twins. TCRdb ran MiXCR on the 5' RACE reads and lists one entry per CDR3 protein. The top ten hold 8.5% to 10% of the sample, which has under 400,000 distinct CDR3 sequences, 7% to 9.5% seen once. Sequenced sample: naive T cells sorted from blood. The receptors were gathered from a woman in her fifties or sixties in good health.

The chain combines TRBV9 with TRBJ2-1; 9 bases fit TRBD2. CDR1 and CDR2 (germline): SGDLS, YYNGEE. V was clipped by 3 bases and J by 9 bases; unmatched bases: 19. The CDR3 length is 18 residues. The CDR3 DNA is TGTGCCAGCAGCGCCTCTAGCCCTGCGGGAGGGCCCTCGGGTGAGCAGTTCTTC. It codes for CASSASSPAGGPSGEQFF. Looking up the rest from reference TRBV9 and TRBJ2-1 gives the full variable domain: DSGVTQTPKHLITATGQRVTLRCSPRSGDLSVYWYQQSLDQGLQFLIQYYNGEERAKGNILERFSAQQFPDLHSELNLSSLELGDSALYFCASSASSPAGGPSGEQFFGPGTRLTVL.

The rearrangement links TRBV5-1 to TRBJ1-1, with 9 bases lining up with TRBD1. The CDR3 consists of 16 residues. The V gene's germline CDR1 is SGHRS and CDR2 YFSETQ. Losses at the gene ends were 2 bases for V and 4 bases for J; bases not matched to a gene: 9. CDR3 in amino acids: CASSFRTGVGGTEAFF. The CDR3 DNA reads TGCGCCAGCAGCTTCCGGACAGGGGTGGGTGGCACTGAAGCTTTCTTT.

There are a few counts of this clonotype. The chain couples TRBV6-4 to TRBJ1-2; TRBD1 matches 10 bases. Germline loops: CDR1 MRHNA, CDR2 SNTAGT. The V segment lost 5 bases and the J segment 7 bases; nucleotides outside the gene matches: 10. This CDR3 is 15 amino acids long. For the CDR3, the DNA is TGTGCCAGCAGTCCGGGACAGGGGCCAGGGTTTGGCTACACCTTC. This codes for CASSPGQGPGFGYTF.

This clonotype was counted many times. The chain recombines TRBV3-1 with TRBJ2-5, with unresolved D. With 1 base removed from V and 5 bases from J, the gap between germline ends came to 11 bases. The CDR3 extends over 14 amino acids. Germline V gene lookup returns CDR1 LGHDT and CDR2 YNNKEL (reference sequence). The CDR3 reads CASSQGVPAETQYF. In DNA, the CDR3 is TGTGCCAGCAGCCAAGGGGTCCCGGCGGAGACCCAGTACTTC.

For the CDR3, the DNA is TGTGCCACCAGTGATTTAGCAGGGACCGGGGCCAACGTCCTGACTTTC. Its protein is CATSDLAGTGANVLTF. J is TRBJ2-6 and V is TRBV24-1, with D possibly called TRBD1 or TRBD2 (5 bases each). The CDR3 loop spans 16 amino acids. Trimming pared 1 base from V and 4 bases from J, leaving 10 bases between. From germline, CDR1 is KGHDR and CDR2 SFDVKD.

This clonotype has a handful of counts. J is TRBJ1-6 and V is TRBV11-2; TRBD1 is a possible D gene (5 bases). The CDR3 extends over 17 amino acids. The germline V gene has CDR1 SGHAT and CDR2 FQNNGV. V gave up 7 bases and J gave up 0 bases, with 16 bases separating them. DNA of the CDR3: TGTGCCAGCACCTGGCCAGGGAGGAGCTCCTATAATTCACCCCTCCACTTT. It encodes CASTWPGRSSYNSPLHF.

The gene calls are TRBV20-1 and TRBJ2-5; the match to TRBD2 covers 9 bases. Per germline, CDR1 DFQATT and CDR2 SNEGSKA (reference sequence). This CDR3 has 13 amino acids. Losses at the gene ends were 5 bases for V and 7 bases for J; bases not matched to a gene: 8. The CDR3 nucleotides are TGCAGTGCTCCAGCGGGAGGCCGGGCGACCCAGTACTTC. Amino acids: CSAPAGGRATQYF.

CDR3 DNA: TGCAGCGTCCTGAGGAGCACCGGGGAGCTGTTTTTT. It is translated as CSVLRSTGELFF. This rearrangement joins TRBV29-1 to TRBJ2-2; D is unclear. The ends were cut back, 6 bases at V and 4 bases at J, with 9 bases in the middle. Germline V gene sequence: CDR1 SQVTM, CDR2 ANQGSEA. CDR3 length: 12 residues.

This clonotype was detected only a few times. This sequence joins TRBV5-6 and TRBJ2-7; 11 positions agree with TRBD1. Germline CDR1 SGHDT, CDR2 YYEEEE. This CDR3 contains 14 residues. V gave up 2 bases and J gave up 5 bases; unmatched junction bases: 3. This chain's CDR3 is CASSFRDRGDEQYF. CDR3 sequence (DNA): TGTGCCAGCAGCTTCCGGGACAGGGGGGACGAGCAGTACTTC.

The table lists this clonotype with many counts. The gene calls are TRBV27 and TRBJ2-4; TRBD2 matches at 9 bases. After removal of 5 bases from V and 4 bases from J, the junction contained 3 bases not matched to a gene. CDR3 length: 14 amino acids. The V gene's germline CDR1 is MNHEY and CDR2 SMNVEV (reference sequence). CDR3 sequence (DNA): TGTGCCAGCAGTCCTACTAGCGGGAAAAACATTCAGTACTTC. Its translation: CASSPTSGKNIQYF.

This clonotype showed up just a few times. The chain employs TRBV24-1 and TRBJ2-7; a weak D match, TRBD1 (5 bases). Germline assignment: CDR1 KGHDR and CDR2 SFDVKD. This CDR3 comprises 14 residues. V was clipped by 4 bases and J by 1 base, with 10 bases between them. The CDR3 DNA is TGTGCCACCAGTGACTCGACAGTTTCCTACGAGCAGTACTTC. It yields the protein CATSDSTVSYEQYF.

The chain employs TRBV10-3 and TRBJ2-3; 13 bases fit TRBD2. After removal of 3 bases from V and 5 bases from J, the junction contained 5 bases not matched to a gene. Looked up from germline, CDR1 is ENHRY and CDR2 is SYGVKD. The CDR3 runs 16 residues. CDR3: CAISDATSGREDTQYF. For the CDR3, the DNA is TGTGCCATCAGTGACGCTACTAGCGGGAGGGAAGATACGCAGTATTTT.

This clonotype was observed a handful of times. This sequence joins TRBV28 and TRBJ2-7, with TRBD1 matching over 7 bases. Per germline, CDR1 MDHEN and CDR2 SYDVKM. The CDR3 totals 13 residues. Trimming at V came to 6 bases and at J to 4 bases, leaving 6 bases not matched to a gene. DNA for the CDR3: TGTGCCAGCAGCGACGGGACAGTTTACGAGCAGTACGTC. Protein: CASSDGTVYEQYV.

This clonotype was seen ten or more times. J is TRBJ2-3 and V is TRBV12-3 or TRBV12-4, with TRBD1 identical over 10 bases. Trimming removed 3 bases from V and 5 bases from J; junction bases left unmatched: 5. This CDR3 is built from 15 residues. Written as DNA, the CDR3 is TGTGCCAGCAGTTTCCCGACAGGGGGCGAAGATACGCAGTATTTT. Its protein product is CASSFPTGGEDTQYF.

V and J are TRBV6-6 and TRBJ1-1, with D possibly matching TRBD1 (5 bases). Germline-derived CDR1 and CDR2 are MNHNY and SVGAGI (reference sequence). This CDR3 region has 13 residues. V gave up 7 bases and J gave up 4 bases, with 13 bases separating them. CDR3 sequence: CASTLGGFTEAFF. DNA for the CDR3: TGTGCCAGCACCTTGGGGGGGTTCACTGAAGCTTTCTTT.

This clonotype was seen more than once but under ten times. It is likely a read error, because the conserved phenylalanine at the end of the CDR3 is missing. No DNA is shown, since the ends of the CDR3 on it are uncertain; the CDR3 is the one TCRdb lists. V gene TRBV11-3 combines with J gene TRBJ2-4; TRBD1 is the table's D call, not checked against the DNA. Germline V gene data show CDR1 as SGHNT and CDR2 as YENEEA. The CDR3 extends over 14 residues, inclusive of both ends. The CDR3 here is CASSMSPYRDDVCC.

CDR3 sequence reads: CSATSGANSGNTIYF. The CDR3 region has the DNA TGCAGTGCAACTTCAGGGGCCAACTCTGGAAACACCATATATTTT. The chain links TRBV20-1 to TRBJ1-3; tentative D call: TRBD1 (6 bases). The CDR3 length is 15 residues. Germline V gene data show CDR1 as DFQATT and CDR2 as SNEGSKA (reference sequence). Trimming took 6 bases from V and 0 from J, leaving 15 bases between them.

This clonotype showed up just a few times. The chain joins TRBV10-3 to TRBJ1-2; 8 bases align to TRBD1. The germline V gene has CDR1 ENHRY and CDR2 SYGVKD. This CDR3 has 14 residues. V lost 2 bases and J lost 5; bases outside the gene matches: 4. The CDR3 sequence: CAISEAGGGYGYTF. The CDR3 nucleotides read TGTGCCATCAGTGAGGCAGGGGGCGGATATGGCTACACCTTC.

This clonotype was seen just once. This clone may be a read error of a much larger clone one base away. This CDR3 reads CSVGEGQENQYF. CDR3 sequence (DNA): TGCAGCGTTGGGGAGGGCCAAGAGAACCAGTACTTC. The chain combines TRBV29-1 with TRBJ2-5; 7 positions match TRBD2. The CDR3 has 12 amino acids. Germline V CDR1 and CDR2: SQVTM, ANQGSEA.

This clonotype appeared many times. The rearrangement uses TRBV4-1 and TRBJ2-3; 7 bases match TRBD1. Looked up from germline, CDR1 is MGHRA and CDR2 is YSYEKL. With V trimmed by 1 base and J by 3 bases, 4 bases remained unmatched. The CDR3 spans 15 residues. As DNA, the CDR3 is TGCGCCAGCAGCCAAGGGGACAGTGTTACAGATACGCAGTATTTT. Its translation is CASSQGDSVTDTQYF.

This clonotype was recorded many times. This chain uses TRBV7-9 with TRBJ1-2; 9 nucleotides align to TRBD1. J gave up 5 bases and V 3 bases, and 7 bases lay outside the gene matches. Germline CDR1 SEHNR, CDR2 FQNEAQ (reference sequence). CDR3 size: 15 residues. CDR3 sequence: CASSLGQGVEYGYTF. The CDR3 region has the DNA TGTGCCAGCAGCTTGGGACAGGGTGTGGAATATGGCTACACCTTC.

This clonotype appeared many times. The chain uses TRBV12-3 or TRBV12-4 and TRBJ1-2; perhaps TRBD1 as D (5 bases). This CDR3 comprises 14 residues. Trimming pared 4 bases from V and 4 bases from J, leaving 13 bases between. The CDR3 is CASSSGETSYGYTF. CDR3 sequence (DNA): TGTGCCAGCAGTTCGGGGGAAACTAGCTATGGCTACACCTTC.

This clonotype was counted ten times or more. The V gene is TRBV11-2, the J gene TRBJ1-2; D is unclear. Germline-derived CDR1 and CDR2 are SGHAT and FQNNGV. The CDR3 is made up of 13 amino acids. Trimming removed 4 bases at V and 4 bases at J, with 10 bases between. Here the CDR3 reads CASSSDRVYGYTF. DNA of the CDR3: TGTGCCAGCAGCTCGGACCGGGTCTATGGCTACACCTTC.

The chain links TRBV12-3 or TRBV12-4 to TRBJ1-2, with D unclear. This CDR3 is 12 amino acids long. The ends were cut back, 5 bases at V and 7 bases at J, with 11 bases in the middle. The CDR3 DNA reads as TGTGCCAGCAGTAGGACCCAGGTTGGCTACACCTTC. Its translation: CASSRTQVGYTF.

The chain links TRBV9 to TRBJ2-1, with TRBD2 matching over 9 bases. V trimming: 2 bases; J trimming: 0 bases; junction bases outside the gene matches: 9. The CDR3 sequence is 18 residues long. Germline lookup yields CDR1 SGDLS and CDR2 YYNGEE. The CDR3 sequence is CASSVASGNPSSYNEQFF. CDR3 nucleotides: TGTGCCAGCAGCGTGGCTAGCGGGAATCCCAGCTCCTACAATGAGCAGTTCTTC.

V gene TRBV27 combines with J gene TRBJ2-4, with D perhaps TRBD1 (5 bases). V was pared by 6 bases and J by 7 bases, with 10 bases between. This CDR3 comprises 12 residues. Looked up from germline, CDR1 is MNHEY and CDR2 is SMNVEV (reference sequence). The CDR3 spells CASRGPRNIQYF. CDR3 DNA sequence: TGTGCCAGCAGGGGGCCGAGGAACATTCAGTACTTC.

The table lists this clonotype with a few counts. V usage is TRBV5-5 and J usage is TRBJ2-1; TRBD2 matches at 7 bases. The CDR3 length is 16 residues. Germline trimming cut 6 bases from V and 2 bases from J; bases unmatched to any gene: 11. In germline, CDR1 is SGHKS, CDR2 YYEKEE (reference sequence). The CDR3 coding sequence is TGTGCCAGCACCCCAACCGGGCGGGAGCCCTACAATGAGCAGTTCTTC. The encoded protein is CASTPTGREPYNEQFF.

This clonotype was observed a few times. The rearrangement links TRBV12-3 or TRBV12-4 to TRBJ2-1; D is undetermined. The CDR3 contains 12 residues. Trimming removed 3 bases from V and 14 bases from J, with 14 bases in between. Here the CDR3 DNA reads TGTGCCAGCAGTTTTGGTCGCTTAGAAGAGTTCTTC. This translates into CASSFGRLEEFF.

The V gene is TRBV5-6, the J gene TRBJ2-1; D is ambiguous. The germline gives CDR1 SGHDT, CDR2 YYEEEE. Trimming removed 2 bases from V and 6 bases from J, with 9 bases in between. The CDR3 runs 13 residues. CDR3 in amino acids: CASSFDLINEQFF. For the CDR3, the DNA is TGTGCCAGCAGCTTTGACTTAATCAATGAGCAGTTCTTC.